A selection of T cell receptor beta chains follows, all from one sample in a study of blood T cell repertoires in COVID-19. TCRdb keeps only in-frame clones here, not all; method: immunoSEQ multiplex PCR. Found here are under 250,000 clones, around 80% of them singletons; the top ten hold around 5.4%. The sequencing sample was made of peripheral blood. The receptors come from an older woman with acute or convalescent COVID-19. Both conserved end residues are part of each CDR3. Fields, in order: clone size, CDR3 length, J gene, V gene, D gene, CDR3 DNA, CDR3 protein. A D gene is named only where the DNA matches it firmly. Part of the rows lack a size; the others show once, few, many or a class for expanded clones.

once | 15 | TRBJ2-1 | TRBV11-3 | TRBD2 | TGTGCCAGCAGCCACAGCGGGAGGGCCTACAATGAGCAGTTCTTC | CASSHSGRAYNEQFF
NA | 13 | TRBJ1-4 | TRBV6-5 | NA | TGTGCCAGCAAGGGGGTCGGAAATGAAAAACTGTTTTTT | CASKGVGNEKLFF
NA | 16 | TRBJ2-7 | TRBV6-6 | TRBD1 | TGTGCCAGCAGTTACTCGATGGGACAGGGTTTCTACGAGCAGTACTTC | CASSYSMGQGFYEQYF
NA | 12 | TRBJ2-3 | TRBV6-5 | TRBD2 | TGTGCCACCCGGGACTACACAGATACGCAGTATTTT | CATRDYTDTQYF
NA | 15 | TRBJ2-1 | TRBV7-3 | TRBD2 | TGTGCCAGCAGCTTCGGAGCGGGATCTCAGAATGAGCAGTTCTTC | CASSFGAGSQNEQFF
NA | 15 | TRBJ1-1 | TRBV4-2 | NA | TGTGCCAGCAGCCCACACAGGGCGGAAGGGGGTGAAGCTTTCTTT | CASSPHRAEGGEAFF
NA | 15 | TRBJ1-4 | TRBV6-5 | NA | TGTGCCAGCAGTTACTCGCAGTTCACTAATGAAAAACTGTTTTTT | CASSYSQFTNEKLFF
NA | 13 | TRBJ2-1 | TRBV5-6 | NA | TGTGCCAGCAGCCCCTACCCAGGCGGGGAGCAGTTCTTC | CASSPYPGGEQFF
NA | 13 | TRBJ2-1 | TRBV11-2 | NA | TGTGCCAGCAGCTCAGTCCTGTACCATGAGCAGTTCTTC | CASSSVLYHEQFF
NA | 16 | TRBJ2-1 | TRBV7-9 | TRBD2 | TGTGCCAGCAGCCTCCCAGTTGCGGGAGTCTACAATGAGCAGTTCTTC | CASSLPVAGVYNEQFF
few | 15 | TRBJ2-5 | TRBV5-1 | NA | TGCGCCAGCAGCTTCGGGGGTCGTACGGGAGAGACCCAGTACTTC | CASSFGGRTGETQYF
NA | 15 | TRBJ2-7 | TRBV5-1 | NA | TGCGCCAGCAGCTTGGAGTCTCAGATAGAGGACGAGCAGTACTTC | CASSLESQIEDEQYF
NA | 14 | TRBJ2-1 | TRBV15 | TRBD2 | TGTGCCACCAGCAGATCCACGGCGGGGGGTGAGCAGTTCTTC | CATSRSTAGGEQFF
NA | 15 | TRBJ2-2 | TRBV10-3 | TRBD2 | TGTGCCATCAGTGGACTAGCGGGAAAGGCCGGGGAGCTGTTTTTT | CAISGLAGKAGELFF
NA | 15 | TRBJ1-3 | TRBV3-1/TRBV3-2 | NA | TGTGCCAGCAGCCAAGACAGGGTGTCTGGAAACACCATATATTTT | CASSQDRVSGNTIYF
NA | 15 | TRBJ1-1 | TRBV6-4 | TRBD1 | TGTGCCAGCAGTGAATCGGCAGGGGGGAACACTGAAGCTTTCTTT | CASSESAGGNTEAFF
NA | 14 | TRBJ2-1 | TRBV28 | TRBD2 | TGTGCCAGCAGTGGACCGGGACTAAACAATGAGCAGTTCTTC | CASSGPGLNNEQFF
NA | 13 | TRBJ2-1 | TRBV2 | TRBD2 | TGTGCCAGCAGTGAAACTAGCGGGGCTGAGCAGTTCTTC | CASSETSGAEQFF
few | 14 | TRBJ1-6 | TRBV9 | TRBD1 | TGTGCCAGCAGCGAGGGGGCTTGGGCTTCACCCCTCCACTTT | CASSEGAWASPLHF
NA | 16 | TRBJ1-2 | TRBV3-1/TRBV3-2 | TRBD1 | TGTGCCAGCAGCACTTTCGGACAGGTTGGAAGATGGGGCTACACCTTC | CASSTFGQVGRWGYTF
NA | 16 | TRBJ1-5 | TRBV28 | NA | TGTGCCACCCTGGCGGGGACTCGGTATAGCAATCAGCCCCAGCATTTT | CATLAGTRYSNQPQHF
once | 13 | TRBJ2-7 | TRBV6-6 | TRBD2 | TGTGCCAGCAGTTTCCAGCGGGGCGGCGAGCAGTACTTC | CASSFQRGGEQYF
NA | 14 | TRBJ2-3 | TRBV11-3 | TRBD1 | TGTGCCAGCAGCTTAACAGGGGGAACAGATACGCAGTATTTT | CASSLTGGTDTQYF
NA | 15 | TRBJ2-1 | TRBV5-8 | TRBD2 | TGTGCCAGCAGCTTGGGCCTAGCGGGAGGCTATGAGCAGTTCTTC | CASSLGLAGGYEQFF
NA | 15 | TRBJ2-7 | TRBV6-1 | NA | TGTGCCAGCAGTGAAAGTAGGGGACTCTCCTACGAGCAGTACTTC | CASSESRGLSYEQYF
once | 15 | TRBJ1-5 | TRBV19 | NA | TGTGCCAGTAGTATAGCAGGGGACACCAATCAGCCCCAGCATTTT | CASSIAGDTNQPQHF
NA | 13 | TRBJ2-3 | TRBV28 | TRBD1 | TGTGCCAGCATACCCCAGGACAGGGATACGCAGTATTTT | CASIPQDRDTQYF
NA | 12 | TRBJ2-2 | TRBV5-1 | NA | TGCGCCAGCAGCTTCAGGGGTGAGGAGCTGTTTTTT | CASSFRGEELFF
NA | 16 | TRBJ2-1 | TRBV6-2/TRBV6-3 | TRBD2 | TGTGCCAGCAGCCCTACCCCCAGCGGGACGTACAATGAGCAGTTCTTC | CASSPTPSGTYNEQFF
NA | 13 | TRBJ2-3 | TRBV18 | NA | TGTGCCAGCTCACCACCCTACACAGATACGCAGTATTTT | CASSPPYTDTQYF
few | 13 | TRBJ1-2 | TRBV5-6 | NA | TGTGCCAGCAGCTTGGACCAGGGCTATGGCTACACCTTC | CASSLDQGYGYTF
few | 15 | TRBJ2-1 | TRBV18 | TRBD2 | TGTGCCAGCTCACGGGGACTAGCGGGAGAGAATGAGCAGTTCTTC | CASSRGLAGENEQFF
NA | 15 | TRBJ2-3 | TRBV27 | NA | TGTGCCAGCAGTTTCTCCGTGACAGGAGGAGATACGCAGTATTTT | CASSFSVTGGDTQYF
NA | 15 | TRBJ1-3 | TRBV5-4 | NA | TGTGCCAGCAGCTTAGGGGCCGGCTCTGGAAACACCATATATTTT | CASSLGAGSGNTIYF
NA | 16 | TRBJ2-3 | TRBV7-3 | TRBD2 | TGTGCCAGCAGCTTAATTCCTAGCGGTAGCACAGATACGCAGTATTTT | CASSLIPSGSTDTQYF
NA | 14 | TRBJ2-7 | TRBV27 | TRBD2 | TGTGCCAGCAGACCAGCGGGGGCCCTCTCCGAGCAGTACTTC | CASRPAGALSEQYF
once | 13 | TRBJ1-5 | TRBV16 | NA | TGTGCCAGCAGCCTTGTACAGGATCAGCCCCAGCATTTT | CASSLVQDQPQHF
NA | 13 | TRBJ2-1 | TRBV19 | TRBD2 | TGTGCCAGTAGTATCGGGAGGGCCTATGAGCAGTTCTTC | CASSIGRAYEQFF
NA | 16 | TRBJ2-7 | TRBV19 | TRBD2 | TGTGCCAGTAGTACCCCCGGACTAGCGGGAGCTGTAAAGCAGTACTTC | CASSTPGLAGAVKQYF
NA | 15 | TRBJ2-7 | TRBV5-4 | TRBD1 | TGTGCCAGCAGCTTGGGACAGGGCCTCTCCTACGAGCAGTACTTC | CASSLGQGLSYEQYF
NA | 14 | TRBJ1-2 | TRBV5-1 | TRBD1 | TGCGCCAGCAGCTTCGGACAGGGGGCTGACGGCTACACCTTC | CASSFGQGADGYTF
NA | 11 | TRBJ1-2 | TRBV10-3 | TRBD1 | TGTGCCAGCGAGGGGGCGGAGGGCTACACCTTC | CASEGAEGYTF
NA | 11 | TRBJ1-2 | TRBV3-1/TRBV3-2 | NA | TGTGCCAGCAGCCGGGACATTGGCTACACCTTC | CASSRDIGYTF
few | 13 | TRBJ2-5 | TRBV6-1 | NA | TGTGCCAGCAGTGAAGCTAATCAAGAGACCCAGTACTTC | CASSEANQETQYF
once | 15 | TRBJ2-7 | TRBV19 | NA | TGTGCCAGTAGTATCGGGCAGGGGGGATACTACGAGCAGTACTTC | CASSIGQGGYYEQYF
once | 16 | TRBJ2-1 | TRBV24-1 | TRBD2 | TGTGCCACAGCTGGGACTAGCGGGAGCTCCTACAATGAGCAGTTCTTC | CATAGTSGSSYNEQFF
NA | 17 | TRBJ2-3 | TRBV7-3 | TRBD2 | TGTGCCAGCAGCCCCCAGGGGTCGGGAGGGGGCACAGATACGCAGTATTTT | CASSPQGSGGGTDTQYF
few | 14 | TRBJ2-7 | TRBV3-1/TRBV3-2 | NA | TGTGCCAGCAGCCAAGGCCTGCCTACTATCGAGCAGTACTTC | CASSQGLPTIEQYF
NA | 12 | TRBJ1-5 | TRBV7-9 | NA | TGTGCCAGCAGCCAAAGCAATCAGCCCCAGCATTTT | CASSQSNQPQHF
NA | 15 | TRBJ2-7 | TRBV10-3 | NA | TGTGCCATCAGTCCCGGTTCCGGGACATCCTACGAGCAGTACTTC | CAISPGSGTSYEQYF
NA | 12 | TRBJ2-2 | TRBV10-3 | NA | TGTGCAGGAGGGCCGAACACCGGGGAGCTGTTTTTT | CAGGPNTGELFF